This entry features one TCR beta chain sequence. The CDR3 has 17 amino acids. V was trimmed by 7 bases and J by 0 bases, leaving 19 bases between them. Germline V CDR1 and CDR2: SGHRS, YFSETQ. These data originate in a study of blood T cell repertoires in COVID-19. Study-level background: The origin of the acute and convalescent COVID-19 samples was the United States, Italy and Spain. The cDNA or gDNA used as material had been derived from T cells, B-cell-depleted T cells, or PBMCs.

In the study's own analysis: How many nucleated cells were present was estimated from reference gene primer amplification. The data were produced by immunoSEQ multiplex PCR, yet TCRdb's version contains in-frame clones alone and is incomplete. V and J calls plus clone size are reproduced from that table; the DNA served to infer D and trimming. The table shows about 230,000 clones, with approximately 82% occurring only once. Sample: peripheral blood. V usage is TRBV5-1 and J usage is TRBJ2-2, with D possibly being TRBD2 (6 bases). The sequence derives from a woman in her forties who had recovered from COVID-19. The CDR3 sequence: CASVWGGTDTNTGELFF. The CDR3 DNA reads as TGCGCCAGCGTATGGGGCGGGACGGACACGAACACCGGGGAGCTGTTTTTT.